This T cell receptor beta chain was found in a study of early T cells in non-severe SARS-CoV-2 infection. TCRdb re-analysed the 5' RACE reads in MiXCR, keeping a single row per CDR3 protein. The sample shows 50,000 to 65,000 distinct CDR3 sequences, around 21% of them seen only once. The CDR3 extends over 17 amino acids. Germline V gene sequence: CDR1 SGHNT, CDR2 YYREEE (reference sequence). Trimming cost V 4 bases and J 6 bases; bases outside gene matches: 12. The origin of this receptor is an adult who was a healthcare worker with PCR-confirmed SARS-CoV-2 infection or an uninfected control (not recorded which). This chain links TRBV5-4 with TRBJ2-2; 10 bases map to TRBD1. The sequences come from whole blood, collected at baseline. The CDR3 region has the DNA TGTGCCAGCAGCCCTGGGTGGGGACAGGGGAAATCCGGGGAGCTGTTTTTT. Translated, it gives CASSPGWGQGKSGELFF. Based on the CDR3 plus reference TRBV5-4 and TRBJ2-2, the full variable domain is ETGVTQSPTHLIKTRGQQVTLRCSSQSGHNTVSWYQQALGQGPQFIFQYYREEENGRGNFPPRFSGLQFPNYSSELNVNALELDDSALYLCASSPGWGQGKSGELFFGEGSRLTVL.